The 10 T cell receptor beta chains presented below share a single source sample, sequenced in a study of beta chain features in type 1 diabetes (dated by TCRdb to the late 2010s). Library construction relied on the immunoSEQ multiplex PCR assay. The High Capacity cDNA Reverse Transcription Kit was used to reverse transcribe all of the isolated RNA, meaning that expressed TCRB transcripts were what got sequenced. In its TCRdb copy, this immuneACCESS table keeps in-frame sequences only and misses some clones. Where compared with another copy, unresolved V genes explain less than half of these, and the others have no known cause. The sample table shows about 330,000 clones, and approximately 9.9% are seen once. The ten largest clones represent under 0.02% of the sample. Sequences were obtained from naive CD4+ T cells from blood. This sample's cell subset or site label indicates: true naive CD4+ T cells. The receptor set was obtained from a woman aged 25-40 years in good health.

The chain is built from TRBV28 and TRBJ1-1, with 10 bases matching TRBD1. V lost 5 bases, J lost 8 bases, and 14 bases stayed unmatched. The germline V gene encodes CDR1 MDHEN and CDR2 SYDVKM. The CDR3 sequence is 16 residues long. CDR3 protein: CASSTTGQGKAGEAFF. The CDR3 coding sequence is TGTGCCAGCAGTACGACGGGACAGGGGAAGGCGGGGGAAGCTTTCTTT. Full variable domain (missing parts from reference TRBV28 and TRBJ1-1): DVKVTQSSRYLVKRTGEKVFLECVQDMDHENMFWYRQDPGLGLRLIYFSYDVKMKEKGDIPEGYSVSREKKERFSLILESASTNQTSMYLCASSTTGQGKAGEAFFGQGTRLTVV.

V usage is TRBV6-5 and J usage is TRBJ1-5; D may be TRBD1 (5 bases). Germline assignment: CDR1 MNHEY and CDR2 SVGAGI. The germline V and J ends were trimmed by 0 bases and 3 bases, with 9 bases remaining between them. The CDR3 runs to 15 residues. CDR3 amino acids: CASSYSGGVNQPQHF. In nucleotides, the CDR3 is TGTGCCAGCAGTTACTCGGGGGGGGTCAATCAGCCCCAGCATTTT.

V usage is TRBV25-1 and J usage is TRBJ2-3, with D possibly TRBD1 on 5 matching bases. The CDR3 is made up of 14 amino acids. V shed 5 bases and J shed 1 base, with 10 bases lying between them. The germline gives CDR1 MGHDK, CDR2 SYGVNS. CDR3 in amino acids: CASSSARGTDTQYF. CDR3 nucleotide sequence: TGTGCCAGCAGTTCGGCCAGGGGCACAGATACGCAGTATTTT.

DNA of the CDR3: TGTGCCAGCATACCTAGCGGGCCCTACAATGAGCAGTTCTTC. This encodes CASIPSGPYNEQFF. V and J are TRBV28 and TRBJ2-1, with TRBD2 identical over 8 bases. There are 14 residues in the CDR3. V shed 7 bases, J shed 2 bases, and the junction held 4 bases outside the gene matches. CDR1 MDHEN and CDR2 SYDVKM come from the germline V gene.

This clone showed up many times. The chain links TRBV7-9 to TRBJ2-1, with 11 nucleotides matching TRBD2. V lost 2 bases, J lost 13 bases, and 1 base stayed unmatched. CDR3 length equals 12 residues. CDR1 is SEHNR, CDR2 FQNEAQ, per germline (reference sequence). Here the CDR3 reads CASSLTSGSQFF. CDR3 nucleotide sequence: TGTGCCAGCAGCTTAACTAGCGGGAGTCAGTTCTTC. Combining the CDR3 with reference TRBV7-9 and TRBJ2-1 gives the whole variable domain DTGVSQNPRHKITKRGQNVTFRCDPISEHNRLYWYRQTLGQGPEFLTYFQNEAQLEKSRLLSDRFSAERPKGSFSTLEIQRTEQGDSAMYLCASSLTSGSQFFGPGTRLTVL.

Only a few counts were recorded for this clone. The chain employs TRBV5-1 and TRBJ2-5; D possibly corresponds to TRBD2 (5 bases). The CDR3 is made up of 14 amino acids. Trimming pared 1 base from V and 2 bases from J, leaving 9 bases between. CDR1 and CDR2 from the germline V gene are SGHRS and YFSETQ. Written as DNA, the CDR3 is TGCGCCAGCAGCTTGTCGGGAAAACAAGAGACCCAGTACTTC. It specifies CASSLSGKQETQYF.

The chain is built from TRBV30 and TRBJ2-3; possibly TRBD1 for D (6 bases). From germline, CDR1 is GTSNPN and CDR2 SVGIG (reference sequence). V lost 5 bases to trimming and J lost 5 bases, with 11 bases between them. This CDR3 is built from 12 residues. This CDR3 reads CAWGTRLDTQYF. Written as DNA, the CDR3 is TGTGCCTGGGGGACAAGACTAGATACGCAGTATTTT.

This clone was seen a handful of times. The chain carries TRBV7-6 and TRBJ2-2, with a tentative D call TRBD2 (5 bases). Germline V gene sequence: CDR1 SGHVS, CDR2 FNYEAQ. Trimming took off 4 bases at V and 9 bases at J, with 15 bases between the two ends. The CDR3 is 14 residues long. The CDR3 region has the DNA TGTGCCAGCAGCTCCCTCGGACTCCCCCGGGAGCTGTTTTTT. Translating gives CASSSLGLPRELFF.

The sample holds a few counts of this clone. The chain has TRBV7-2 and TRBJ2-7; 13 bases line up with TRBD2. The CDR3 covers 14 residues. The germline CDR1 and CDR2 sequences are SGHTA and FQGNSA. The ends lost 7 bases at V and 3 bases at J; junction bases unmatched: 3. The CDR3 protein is CASTWTSGSYEQYF. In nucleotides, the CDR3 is TGTGCCAGCACCTGGACTAGCGGGAGCTACGAGCAGTACTTC.

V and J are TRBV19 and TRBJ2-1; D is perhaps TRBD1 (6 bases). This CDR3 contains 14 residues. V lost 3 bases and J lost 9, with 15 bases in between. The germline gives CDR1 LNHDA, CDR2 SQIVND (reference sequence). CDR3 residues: CASSMGGTSGEQFF. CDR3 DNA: TGTGCCAGTAGTATGGGTGGGACAAGTGGTGAGCAGTTCTTC. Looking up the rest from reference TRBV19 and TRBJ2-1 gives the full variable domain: DGGITQSPKYLFRKEGQNVTLSCEQNLNHDAMYWYRQDPGQGLRLIYYSQIVNDFQKGDIAEGYSVSREKKESFPLTVTSAQKNPTAFYLCASSMGGTSGEQFFGPGTRLTVL.